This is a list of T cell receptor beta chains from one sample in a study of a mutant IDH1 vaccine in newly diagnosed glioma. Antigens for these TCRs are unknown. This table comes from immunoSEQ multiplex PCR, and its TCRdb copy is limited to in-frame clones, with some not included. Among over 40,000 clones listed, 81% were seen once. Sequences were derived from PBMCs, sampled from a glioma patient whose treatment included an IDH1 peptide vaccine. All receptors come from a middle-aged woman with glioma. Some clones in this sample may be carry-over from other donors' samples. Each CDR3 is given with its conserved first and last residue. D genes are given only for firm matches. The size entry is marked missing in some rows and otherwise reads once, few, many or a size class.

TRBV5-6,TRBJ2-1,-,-,CASSPGLRTFSYNEQFF,TGTGCCAGCAGCCCAGGACTGCGAACCTTCTCCTACAATGAGCAGTTCTTC
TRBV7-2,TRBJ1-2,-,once,CASSFGGTGYGYTF,TGTGCCAGCAGCTTCGGGGGAACAGGCTATGGCTACACCTTC
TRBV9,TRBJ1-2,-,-,CASSVVPGDGYTF,TGTGCCAGCAGCGTCGTCCCTGGGGATGGCTACACCTTC
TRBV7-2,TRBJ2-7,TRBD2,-,CASSFGMAGGLNYEQYF,TGTGCCAGCAGCTTTGGGATGGCGGGGGGCCTTAACTACGAGCAGTACTTC
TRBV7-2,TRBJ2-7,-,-,CASSSSGVYEQYF,TGTGCCAGCAGCAGTAGCGGAGTCTACGAGCAGTACTTC
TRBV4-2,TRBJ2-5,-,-,CASSQDPAALWETQYF,TGTGCCAGCAGCCAAGATCCGGCTGCTCTATGGGAGACCCAGTACTTC
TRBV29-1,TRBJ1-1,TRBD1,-,CSARQGTVNTEAFF,TGCAGCGCACGACAGGGGACGGTGAACACTGAAGCTTTCTTT
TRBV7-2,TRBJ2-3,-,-,CASSQIRLDTQYF,TGTGCCAGCAGCCAGATCCGTCTAGATACGCAGTATTTT
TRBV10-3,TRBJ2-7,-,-,CAISEVGSSYEQYF,TGTGCCATCAGTGAAGTCGGCAGCTCCTACGAGCAGTACTTC
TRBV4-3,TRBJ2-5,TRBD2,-,CASSQSTAGGSGETQYF,TGCGCCAGCAGCCAATCTACAGCGGGGGGGTCGGGGGAGACCCAGTACTTC
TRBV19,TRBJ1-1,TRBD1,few,CASSPGQGDTEAFF,TGTGCCAGTAGTCCCGGACAGGGCGACACTGAAGCTTTCTTT
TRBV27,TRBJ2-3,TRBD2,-,CASRGGLAGWDTQYF,TGTGCCAGCAGGGGGGGACTAGCAGGGTGGGATACGCAGTATTTT
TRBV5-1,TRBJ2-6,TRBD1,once,CASSLGVRPRGPSGANVLTF,TGCGCCAGCAGCTTGGGTGTCAGGCCTAGGGGGCCTTCTGGGGCCAACGTCCTGACTTTC
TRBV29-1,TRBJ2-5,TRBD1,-,CSVGMGQLGTQYF,TGCAGCGTTGGGATGGGACAGTTAGGGACCCAGTACTTC
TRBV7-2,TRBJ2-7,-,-,CASSSPGVGEQYF,TGTGCCAGCAGCTCGCCCGGGGTTGGCGAGCAGTACTTC
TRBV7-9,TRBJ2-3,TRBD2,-,CASSLLAGGGTDTQYF,TGTGCCAGCAGTTTGCTAGCGGGGGGGGGCACAGATACGCAGTATTTT
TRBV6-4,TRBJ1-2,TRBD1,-,CASSDRNRGPHYGYTF,TGTGCCAGCAGTGATAGGAACAGGGGACCTCACTATGGCTACACCTTC
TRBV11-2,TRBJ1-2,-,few,CASSLPGATLYGYTF,TGTGCCAGCAGCTTGCCGGGGGCGACCCTCTATGGCTACACCTTC
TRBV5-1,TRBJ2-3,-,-,CASSLWGVLGGSPDTQYF,TGCGCCAGCAGCTTGTGGGGGGTCCTCGGAGGGAGCCCAGATACGCAGTATTTT
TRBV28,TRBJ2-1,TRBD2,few,CASSSLTSGRADNEQFF,TGTGCCAGCAGTTCCCTGACTAGCGGGAGGGCCGACAATGAGCAGTTCTTC
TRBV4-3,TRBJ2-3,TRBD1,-,CASSLGQGDLTDTQYF,TGCGCCAGCAGCCTTGGACAGGGGGATTTGACAGATACGCAGTATTTT
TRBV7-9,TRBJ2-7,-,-,CASSLLQSLSF,TGTGCCAGCAGCTTATTACAGAGCCTCTCCTTC
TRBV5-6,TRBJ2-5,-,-,CASSLRVGTQETQYF,TGTGCCAGCAGCTTACGTGTGGGGACACAAGAGACCCAGTACTTC
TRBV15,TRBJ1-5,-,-,CATAGEPYQPQHF,TGTGCCACCGCGGGGGAACCTTATCAGCCCCAGCATTTT
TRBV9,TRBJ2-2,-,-,CASSVDHLGREYTGELFF,TGTGCCAGCAGCGTAGATCATTTGGGCAGGGAATACACCGGGGAGCTGTTTTTT
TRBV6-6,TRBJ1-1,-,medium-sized,CASSYSIGRGNTEAFF,TGTGCCAGCAGTTACTCGATCGGTCGGGGTAACACTGAAGCTTTCTTT
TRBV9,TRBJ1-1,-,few,CASSAVTGPNTEAFF,TGTGCCAGCAGCGCAGTGACAGGACCGAACACTGAAGCTTTCTTT
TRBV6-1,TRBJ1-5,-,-,CASRPDGGSPQHF,TGTGCCAGCCGCCCGGACGGAGGGTCGCCCCAGCATTTT
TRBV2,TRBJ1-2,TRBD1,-,CASEGQGLVGTF,TGTGCCAGCGAGGGACAGGGTTTAGTCGGGACCTTC
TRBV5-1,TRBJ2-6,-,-,CASSPSGQPGANVLTF,TGCGCCAGCAGCCCGAGTGGGCAGCCAGGGGCCAACGTCCTGACTTTC
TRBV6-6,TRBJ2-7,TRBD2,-,CASSPRTSGSYEQYF,TGTGCCAGCAGTCCTAGGACTAGCGGGAGCTACGAGCAGTACTTC
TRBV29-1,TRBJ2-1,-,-,CSVVSGNEQFF,TGCAGCGTCGTGAGTGGGAATGAGCAGTTCTTC
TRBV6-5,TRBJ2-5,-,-,CASSSYEFGETQYF,TGTGCCAGCAGTTCGTATGAGTTCGGGGAGACCCAGTACTTC
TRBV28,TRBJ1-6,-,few,CASSLQASPLHF,TGTGCCAGCAGTTTGCAGGCAAGTCCCCTCCACTTT
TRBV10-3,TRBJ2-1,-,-,CAIRIGDYNEQFF,TGTGCCATCCGCATCGGCGACTACAATGAGCAGTTCTTC
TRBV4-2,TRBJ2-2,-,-,CASSQDTRGNPGELFF,TGTGCCAGCAGCCAAGATACCCGGGGGAATCCCGGGGAGCTGTTTTTT
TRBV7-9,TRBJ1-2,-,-,CASSPPRYGYTF,TGTGCCAGCAGCCCTCCGCGGTATGGCTACACCTTC
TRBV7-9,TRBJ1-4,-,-,CASSLEGEKLFF,TGTGCCAGCAGCTTAGAGGGTGAAAAACTGTTTTTT
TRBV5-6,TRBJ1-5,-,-,CASSWGVDNQPQHF,TGTGCCAGCAGCTGGGGGGTTGACAATCAGCCCCAGCATTTT
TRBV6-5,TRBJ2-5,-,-,CASRGAAGWDETQYF,TGTGCCAGCAGGGGGGCGGCGGGTTGGGATGAGACCCAGTACTTC
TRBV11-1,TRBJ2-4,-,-,CASSPGNSLNIQYF,TGTGCCAGCAGCCCGGGGAATTCGTTAAACATTCAGTACTTC
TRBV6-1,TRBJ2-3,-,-,CASSERQSTDTQYF,TGTGCCAGCAGTGAACGACAGAGCACAGATACGCAGTATTTT
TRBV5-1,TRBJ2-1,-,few,CASSLIGRSSSYNEQFF,TGCGCCAGCAGCTTGATAGGCCGTAGTAGCTCCTACAATGAGCAGTTCTTC
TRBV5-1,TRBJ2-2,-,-,CASSLGGSGLTNTGELFF,TGCGCCAGCAGCTTGGGGGGTAGCGGACTGACGAACACCGGGGAGCTGTTTTTT
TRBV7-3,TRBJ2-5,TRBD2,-,CASSPGALAGRETQYF,TGTGCCAGCAGCCCTGGGGCCCTAGCGGGTAGAGAGACCCAGTACTTC
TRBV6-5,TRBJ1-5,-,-,CASSLSSGPQHF,TGTGCCAGCAGTTTATCCTCGGGGCCCCAGCATTTT
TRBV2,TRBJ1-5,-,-,CASGRVSYQPQHF,TGTGCCAGCGGGCGGGTTAGTTATCAGCCCCAGCATTTT
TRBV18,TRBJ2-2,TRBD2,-,CASSSSTSQNTGELFF,TGTGCCAGCTCATCCTCGACTAGCCAGAACACCGGGGAGCTGTTTTTT
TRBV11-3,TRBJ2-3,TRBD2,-,CASSRRLAGGTDTQYF,TGTGCCAGCAGCCGGAGACTAGCGGGGGGCACAGATACGCAGTATTTT
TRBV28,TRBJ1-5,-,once,CASSGSGGFGSISQPQHF,TGTGCCAGCAGTGGATCCGGGGGGTTTGGATCGATAAGCCAGCCCCAGCATTTT
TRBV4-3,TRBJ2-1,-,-,CASSQGGGTGDNEQFF,TGCGCCAGCAGCCAAGGGGGGGGGACAGGAGATAATGAGCAGTTCTTC
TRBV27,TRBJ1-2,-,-,CASSLLGGNGYTF,TGTGCCAGCAGTTTATTGGGGGGGAACGGCTACACCTTC
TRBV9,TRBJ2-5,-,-,CASSVGVGAQETQYF,TGTGCCAGCAGCGTAGGGGTAGGGGCTCAAGAGACCCAGTACTTC
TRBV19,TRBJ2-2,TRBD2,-,CASSIASGGTTNTGELFF,TGTGCCAGTAGTATTGCTAGCGGGGGGACAACGAACACCGGGGAGCTGTTTTTT
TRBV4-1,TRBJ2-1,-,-,CASSQARWGAGSYNEQFF,TGCGCCAGCAGCCAAGCCAGATGGGGGGCCGGCTCCTACAATGAGCAGTTCTTC
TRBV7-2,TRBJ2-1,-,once,CASSPYGEQFF,TGTGCCAGCAGCCCCTACGGTGAGCAGTTCTTC
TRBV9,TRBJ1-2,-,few,CASSGEYGYTF,TGTGCCAGCAGCGGGGAGTATGGCTACACCTTC
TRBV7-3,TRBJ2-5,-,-,CASSSSPGGIALKETQYF,TGTGCCAGCAGCTCGTCCCCAGGGGGGATAGCCCTTAAAGAGACCCAGTACTTC
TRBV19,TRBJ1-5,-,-,CASRATVGNQPQHF,TGTGCCAGTAGGGCCACAGTTGGCAATCAGCCCCAGCATTTT